What follows is one T cell receptor (beta chain) and its context. Its antigen is not identified. The CDR3 runs 16 residues. Germline V gene sequence: CDR1 SGDLS, CDR2 YYNGEE. Trimming cost V 0 bases and J 2 bases, with 11 bases left between them. The record originates from a study of a mutant IDH1 vaccine in newly diagnosed glioma. Study in general: Across weeks 1, 3, 5, 7, 11, 15, 19 and 23, patients received a vaccination each time, eight in all. Vaccination was launched 4-6 weeks after radiotherapy alone, or with temozolomide cycles. Patients previously underwent radiotherapy, temozolomide, or both, and most underwent both.

Documented time point: week 23, last vaccination. Topical imiquimod accompanied each vaccine dose, which consisted of 300 ug of mutant IDH1 20-mer peptide. Newly diagnosed WHO grade 3 or 4 IDH1-mutant, ATRX-lost astrocytomas were identified in the donors. Generated by immunoSEQ multiplex PCR, the TCRdb table keeps only in-frame clones and is missing some. Among more than 20,000 clones listed, around 80% were seen once. The clonotype originates from a young man with glioma. The chain is built from TRBV9 and TRBJ2-2; D is ambiguous. Sequenced here: PBMCs, sampled from a glioma patient whose treatment included an IDH1 peptide vaccine. The CDR3 DNA follows: TGTGCCAGCAGCGTAGCTGGTACAGCTAACACCGGGGAGCTGTTTTTT. It codes for CASSVAGTANTGELFF. The full variable domain, completed using reference TRBV9 and TRBJ2-2, is DSGVTQTPKHLITATGQRVTLRCSPRSGDLSVYWYQQSLDQGLQFLIQYYNGEERAKGNILERFSAQQFPDLHSELNLSSLELGDSALYFCASSVAGTANTGELFFGEGSRLTVL.